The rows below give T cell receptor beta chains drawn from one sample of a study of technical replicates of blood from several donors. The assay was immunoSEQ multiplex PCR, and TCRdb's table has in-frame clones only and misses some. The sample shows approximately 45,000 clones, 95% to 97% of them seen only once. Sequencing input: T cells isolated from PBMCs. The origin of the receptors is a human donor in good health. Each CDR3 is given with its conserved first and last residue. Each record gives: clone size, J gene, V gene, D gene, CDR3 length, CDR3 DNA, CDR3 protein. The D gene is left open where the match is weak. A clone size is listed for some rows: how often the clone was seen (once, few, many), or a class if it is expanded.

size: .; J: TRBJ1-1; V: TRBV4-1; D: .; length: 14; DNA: TGCGCCAGCAGAGCCAAATTGGGGCTCACTGAAGCTTTCTTT; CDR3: CASRAKLGLTEAFF
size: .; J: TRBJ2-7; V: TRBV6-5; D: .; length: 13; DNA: TGTGCCAGCAGCCAGCGGAGTTCCCACGAGCAGTACTTC; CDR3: CASSQRSSHEQYF
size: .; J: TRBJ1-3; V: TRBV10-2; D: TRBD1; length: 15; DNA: TGCGCCAGCAGTTCGCAGGGGGCTAGCGGAAACACCATATATTTT; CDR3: CASSSQGASGNTIYF
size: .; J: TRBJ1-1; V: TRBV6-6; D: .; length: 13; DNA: TGTGCCAGCAGTTACGGCAGGAACACTGAAGCTTTCTTT; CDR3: CASSYGRNTEAFF
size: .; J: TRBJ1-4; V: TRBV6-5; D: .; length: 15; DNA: TGTGCCAGCAGTTACTCGAACGGGATCGGTGAAAAACTGTTTTTT; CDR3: CASSYSNGIGEKLFF
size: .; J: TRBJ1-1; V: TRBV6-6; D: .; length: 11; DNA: TGTGCCAGCAGAATAACAGGGGAAGCTTTCTTT; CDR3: CASRITGEAFF
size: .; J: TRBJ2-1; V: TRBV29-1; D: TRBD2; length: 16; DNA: TGCAGCGTTGTTGGGACTAAAAAGGGGTCCTACAATGAGCAGTTCTTC; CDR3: CSVVGTKKGSYNEQFF
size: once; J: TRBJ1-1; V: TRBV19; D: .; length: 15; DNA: TGTGCCAGCCTGCCCAGGGGAGGGGAATCTACTGAAGCTTTCTTT; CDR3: CASLPRGGESTEAFF
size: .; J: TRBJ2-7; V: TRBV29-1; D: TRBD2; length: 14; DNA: TGCAGCGTTGGGTTGGCTAGCGGATCCTACGAGCAGTACTTC; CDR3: CSVGLASGSYEQYF
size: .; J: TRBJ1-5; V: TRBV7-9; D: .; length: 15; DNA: TGTGCCAGCAGCGGGCAAGGGGCCCAAAATCAGCCCCAGCATTTT; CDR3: CASSGQGAQNQPQHF
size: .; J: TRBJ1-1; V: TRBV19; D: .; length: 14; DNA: TGTGCCAGTAGTATAGACAGGATGAACACTGAAGCTTTCTTT; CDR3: CASSIDRMNTEAFF
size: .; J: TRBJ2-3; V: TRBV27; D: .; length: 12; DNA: TGTGCCAGCAGAGACTACACAGATACGCAGTATTTT; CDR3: CASRDYTDTQYF
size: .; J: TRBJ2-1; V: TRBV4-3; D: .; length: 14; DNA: TGCGCCAGCAGCCTTTCCGGGACTCTGTATGAGCAGTTCTTC; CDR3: CASSLSGTLYEQFF
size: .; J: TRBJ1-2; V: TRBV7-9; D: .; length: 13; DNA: TGTGCCAGCAGCTTAGGACAGTCCTATGGCTACACCTTC; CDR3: CASSLGQSYGYTF
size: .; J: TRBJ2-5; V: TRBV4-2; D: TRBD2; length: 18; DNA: TGTGCCAGCAGCCAAGGGATCAGGGCTAGCGGGCTCCAAGAGACCCAGTACTTC; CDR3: CASSQGIRASGLQETQYF
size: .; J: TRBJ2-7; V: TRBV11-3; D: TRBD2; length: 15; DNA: TGTGCCAGCAGCCCCCTGGTAGCGGGAGTGTACGAGCAGTACTTC; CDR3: CASSPLVAGVYEQYF
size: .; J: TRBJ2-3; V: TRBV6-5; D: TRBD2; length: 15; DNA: TGTGCCAGCAGTTACTTTGGACGGGAGGCAGATACGCAGTATTTT; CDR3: CASSYFGREADTQYF
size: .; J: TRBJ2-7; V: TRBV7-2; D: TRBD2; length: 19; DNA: TGTGCCAGCAGCTTAGGGTCTGGTAGCGGGAGGGGACCTCCCTACGAGCAGTACTTC; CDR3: CASSLGSGSGRGPPYEQYF
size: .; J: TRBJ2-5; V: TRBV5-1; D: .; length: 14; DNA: TGCGCCAGCAGCTTGGATGGCTTCCAAGAGACCCAGTACTTC; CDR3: CASSLDGFQETQYF
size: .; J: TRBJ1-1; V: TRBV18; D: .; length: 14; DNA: TGTGCCAGCTCACTGGGGGGTTTAGACACTGAAGCTTTCTTT; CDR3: CASSLGGLDTEAFF
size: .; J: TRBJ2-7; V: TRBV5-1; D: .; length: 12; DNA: TGCGCCAGCCGACTTGGGAGCTACGAGCAGTACTTC; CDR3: CASRLGSYEQYF
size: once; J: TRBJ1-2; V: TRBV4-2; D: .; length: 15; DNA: TGTGCCAGCAGCCACCCTCCGGCGGCTAACTATGGCTACACCTTC; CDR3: CASSHPPAANYGYTF